This is a list of T cell receptor beta chains from one sample in a study of T cell changes during pregnancy in multiple sclerosis. Sequencing used immunoSEQ multiplex PCR; TCRdb keeps in-frame clones, though not all of them. The data contain 100,000 or so clones, around 90% of them singletons. Source: peripheral blood, taken in the second trimester of pregnancy. All receptors come from a female donor with multiple sclerosis, enrolled in a pregnancy study. The CDR3 runs from the conserved cysteine through the conserved F or W. The D gene is left open where the match is weak. Expanded clones get a size class; other rows say once, few or many, or leave the size out.

DNA	CDR3	J	D	size	V
TGTGCCAGCTCAAGGACAGGGGGCGCGAACACCATATATTTT	CASSRTGGANTIYF	TRBJ1-3	TRBD1	.	TRBV2
TGTGCCAGCAGTTTTCCTGGGGGCATCGAAGAGACCCAGTACTTC	CASSFPGGIEETQYF	TRBJ2-5	.	.	TRBV28
TGTGCCAGCAGCCCGCCAACCAAGCGGGGGGGGTCCTACAATGAGCAGTTCTTC	CASSPPTKRGGSYNEQFF	TRBJ2-1	TRBD2	once	TRBV5-4
TGTGCCACCAGCAGGGCCTCTAGCGGGGGGCCTCTAGCCAAAAACATTCAGTACTTC	CATSRASSGGPLAKNIQYF	TRBJ2-4	TRBD2	few	TRBV15
TGTGCCAGCAGCTCGGGACAGGGGTCTGACAAACTGTTTTTT	CASSSGQGSDKLFF	TRBJ1-4	TRBD1	.	TRBV5-4
TGTGCCAGCAGCTCCATCGGACAGGGAGGGTACAATGAGCAGTTCTTC	CASSSIGQGGYNEQFF	TRBJ2-1	.	.	TRBV28
TGTGCCAGCAGAAGACGAGGGATGGAGACCCAGTACTTC	CASRRRGMETQYF	TRBJ2-5	.	.	TRBV2
TGTGCCAGCAGCCAAGAACTAACCGGGGAGCTGTTTTTT	CASSQELTGELFF	TRBJ2-2	.	.	TRBV14
TGTGCCAGCAGAAACTTAAGCAATGAGCAGTTCTTC	CASRNLSNEQFF	TRBJ2-1	.	.	TRBV6-5
TGTGCCAGCAGCGTGGGAGGCGGGAGCGACACCGGGGAGCTGTTTTTT	CASSVGGGSDTGELFF	TRBJ2-2	TRBD2	.	TRBV9
TGTGCCGTCTCCCGGGACAGGGAAGAGACCCAGTACTTC	CAVSRDREETQYF	TRBJ2-5	TRBD1	.	TRBV10-3
TGTGCCAGCAGGGTCTTGAGGCTAGCGGGAGGGGGGGGCTCCTACAATGAGCAGTTCTTC	CASRVLRLAGGGGSYNEQFF	TRBJ2-1	TRBD2	.	TRBV27
TGTGCCTCCGGCGGGGGTTCGAACACCGGGGAGCTGTTTTTT	CASGGGSNTGELFF	TRBJ2-2	TRBD2	.	TRBV30
TGTGCCACCAGCAGAGGCCCCCCAGAAGACGAGCAGTACTTC	CATSRGPPEDEQYF	TRBJ2-7	.	once	TRBV15
TGTGCCAGCTCACCAAAGAGGTCTCCCCAGCCCCAGCATTTT	CASSPKRSPQPQHF	TRBJ1-5	.	.	TRBV18
TGTGCCTGGAAGCGAGCGGGCTCCTACGAGCAGTACTTC	CAWKRAGSYEQYF	TRBJ2-7	.	once	TRBV30
TGTGCCAGCAGCTTAATGACTAGCTTGCAGACCCAGTACTTC	CASSLMTSLQTQYF	TRBJ2-5	TRBD2	.	TRBV11-2
TGTGCCAGCAGCCCTGGGACTAGCGGGTTATCCTACAATGAGCAGTTCTTC	CASSPGTSGLSYNEQFF	TRBJ2-1	TRBD2	.	TRBV14